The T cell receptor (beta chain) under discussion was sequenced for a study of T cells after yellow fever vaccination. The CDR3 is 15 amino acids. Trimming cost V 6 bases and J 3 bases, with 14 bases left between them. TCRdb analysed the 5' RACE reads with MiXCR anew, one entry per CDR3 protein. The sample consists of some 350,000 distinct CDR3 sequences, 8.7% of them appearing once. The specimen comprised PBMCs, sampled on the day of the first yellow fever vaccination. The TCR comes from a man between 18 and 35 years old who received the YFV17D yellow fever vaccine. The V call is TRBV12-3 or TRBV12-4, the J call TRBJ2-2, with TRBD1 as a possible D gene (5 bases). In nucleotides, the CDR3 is TGTGCCAGCAGCCCATCCAGGGTGCACACCGGGGAGCTGTTTTTT. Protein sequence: CASSPSRVHTGELFF.